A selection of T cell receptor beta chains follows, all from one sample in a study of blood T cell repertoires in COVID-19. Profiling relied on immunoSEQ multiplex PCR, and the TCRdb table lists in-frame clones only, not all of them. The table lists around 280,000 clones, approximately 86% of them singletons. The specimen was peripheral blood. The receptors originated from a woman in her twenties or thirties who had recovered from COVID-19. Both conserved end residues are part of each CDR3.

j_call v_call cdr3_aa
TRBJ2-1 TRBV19 CASTLVGGTYNEQFF
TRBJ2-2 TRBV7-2 CASRRVAGAGNTGELFF
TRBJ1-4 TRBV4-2 CASSQLAAEDEKLFF
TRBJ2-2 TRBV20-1 CSAREERELFF
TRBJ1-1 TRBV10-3 CAISESIPDTEAFF
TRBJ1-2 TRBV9 CASSDRDGSGYGYTF
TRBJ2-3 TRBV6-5 CASKQGGDTDTQYF
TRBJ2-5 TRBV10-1 CASSRRGQQETQYF
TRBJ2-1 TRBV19 CASSIGDEQFF
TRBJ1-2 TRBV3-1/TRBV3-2 CASSQDLNYGYTF
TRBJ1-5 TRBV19 CASNGITSNQPQHF
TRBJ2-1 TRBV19 CASSMGLDNEQFF
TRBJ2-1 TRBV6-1 CASSEGTGYYNEQFF
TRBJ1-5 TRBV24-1 CATSSYSNQPQHF
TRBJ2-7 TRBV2 CASTEVADSKQYF
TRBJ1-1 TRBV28 CASSTETAAHTEAFF
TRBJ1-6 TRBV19 CASSFRDRSSYNSPLHF